The 17 T cell receptor beta chains given below trace back to one sample, sequenced in a study of blood T cell repertoires in COVID-19 (dated by TCRdb to the early 2020s). Library construction relied on the immunoSEQ multiplex PCR assay. TCRdb retrieved this table from immuneACCESS and kept in-frame rearrangements only. Not all clones are present; in checked studies, unresolved V genes account for under half, and no reason is known for the remainder. This sample has some 120,000 clones in its table, and about 85% of those were observed once. The ten largest clonotypes hold roughly 1.4% of the sample. Sequencing was performed on peripheral blood. The source is a man aged 40-55 years with acute or convalescent COVID-19.

The chain couples TRBV4-1 to TRBJ2-1; TRBD2 is a possible D gene (6 bases). The germline V gene has CDR1 MGHRA and CDR2 YSYEKL. This CDR3 has 17 amino acids. The V and J ends lost 0 bases and 2 bases respectively, with 14 bases between them. The CDR3 spells CASSQEGVAVAYNEQFF. The CDR3 DNA is TGCGCCAGCAGCCAAGAAGGGGTAGCGGTGGCCTACAATGAGCAGTTCTTC.

V and J are TRBV7-8 and TRBJ1-1; D is undetermined. Germline values: CDR1 SGHVS, CDR2 FQNEAQ. The CDR3 spans 15 residues. V was cut by 5 bases and J by 0 bases, with 13 bases left in between. The CDR3 DNA reads TGTGCCAGCAGCGGCCAGAGGCTAATGAACACTGAAGCTTTCTTT. Protein: CASSGQRLMNTEAFF.

This rearrangement joins TRBV19 to TRBJ1-2; 7 bases map to TRBD1. Germline loops: CDR1 LNHDA, CDR2 SQIVND (reference sequence). With V trimmed by 7 bases and J by 1 base, 6 bases remained unmatched. There are 14 residues in the CDR3. Here the CDR3 DNA reads TGTGCCAGTAAGGGGGCTGGGGGTAACTATGGCTACACCTTC. Translated: CASKGAGGNYGYTF.

The V gene is TRBV10-3, the J gene TRBJ2-7, with 7 bases aligning to TRBD1. J gave up 2 bases and V 3 bases, and 10 bases lay outside the gene matches. CDR1 ENHRY and CDR2 SYGVKD come from the germline V gene. CDR3 length: 16 residues. The CDR3 spells CAISDQGGRGPYEQYF. The CDR3 region has the DNA TGTGCCATCAGTGACCAAGGGGGCAGGGGACCCTACGAGCAGTACTTC.

The chain combines TRBV14 with TRBJ1-2; D perhaps matches TRBD1 (5 bases). Trimming took off 1 base at V and 3 bases at J, with 12 bases between the two ends. Per the germline V gene, CDR1 is SGHDN and CDR2 is FVKESK. The CDR3 is made up of 15 amino acids. Here the CDR3 reads CASSQGRDLHYGYTF. CDR3 nucleotides: TGTGCCAGCAGCCAAGGGAGGGACCTGCACTATGGCTACACCTTC.

The CDR3 sequence: CASSFGTGRYEQYF. The CDR3 nucleotides read TGCGCCAGCAGCTTTGGGACTGGCCGTTACGAGCAGTACTTC. V gene TRBV5-1 combines with J gene TRBJ2-7; possible D gene TRBD2, 6 bases. Per germline, CDR1 SGHRS and CDR2 YFSETQ. V lost 2 bases and J 4 bases, leaving 13 bases between the germline ends. The CDR3 runs to 14 residues.

The J gene is TRBJ1-6, the V gene TRBV9; TRBD1 might be the D (6 bases). Trimming took 4 bases from V and 4 from J, leaving 15 bases between them. Germline loops: CDR1 SGDLS, CDR2 YYNGEE. The CDR3 has 16 residues. The CDR3 is CASSKAGGQYNSPLHF. The CDR3 region has the DNA TGTGCCAGCAGCAAAGCAGGTGGACAGTATAATTCACCCCTCCACTTT.

This clone was seen only a few times. This chain uses TRBV7-9 with TRBJ2-2, with D possibly being TRBD1 (5 bases). The CDR3 runs to 14 residues. The V end lost 2 bases, the J end lost 9 bases, and 13 bases lay between the germline ends. Germline CDR1 is SEHNR and CDR2 is FQNEAQ (reference sequence). CDR3 sequence (DNA): TGTGCCAGCAGCTTACTCATGCAGGGATGGGAGCTGTTTTTT. Amino acid sequence: CASSLLMQGWELFF. Full variable domain (missing parts from reference TRBV7-9 and TRBJ2-2): DTGVSQNPRHKITKRGQNVTFRCDPISEHNRLYWYRQTLGQGPEFLTYFQNEAQLEKSRLLSDRFSAERPKGSFSTLEIQRTEQGDSAMYLCASSLLMQGWELFFGEGSRLTVL.

This chain joins TRBV6-2 or TRBV6-3 and TRBJ1-6; TRBD1 matches at 9 bases. The CDR3 runs 20 residues. The germline V gene has CDR1 MNHEY and CDR2 SVGEGT. With V trimmed by 2 bases and J by 6 bases, 17 bases remained unmatched. CDR3 in amino acids: CASSYVPGQGHMGVNSPLHF. For the CDR3, the DNA is TGTGCCAGCAGTTACGTACCGGGACAGGGACATATGGGGGTTAATTCACCCCTCCACTTT.

This chain uses TRBV24-1 with TRBJ2-7; possible D gene TRBD1, 6 bases. The CDR3 sequence is 13 residues long. Germline V lookup: CDR1 KGHDR, CDR2 SFDVKD. V was cut by 12 bases and J by 3 bases, with 17 bases left in between. The CDR3 DNA sequence: TGTGCCCCGCAAACAGGGTCCCTCTACGAGCAGTACTTC. Amino acid sequence: CAPQTGSLYEQYF.

The V and J genes are TRBV2 and TRBJ2-3, with 9 bases lining up with TRBD1. V shed 7 bases, J shed 9 bases, and the junction held 14 bases outside the gene matches. The germline CDR1 and CDR2 sequences are SNHLY and FYNNEI. This CDR3 has 15 amino acids. The chain's CDR3 is CASTRDRVPSVTQYF. The CDR3, as DNA: TGTGCCAGCACCCGGGACAGGGTCCCCTCAGTGACGCAGTATTTT.

The rearrangement links TRBV18 to TRBJ1-1; D is unclear. The CDR3 is 14 amino acids. V dropped 2 bases and J dropped 5 bases, with 12 bases sitting between them. Germline CDR1 KGHSH, CDR2 LQKENI. This chain's CDR3 is CASSPVARGTEAFF. In DNA, the CDR3 is TGTGCCAGCTCACCAGTGGCTAGAGGGACTGAAGCTTTCTTT.

The chain recombines TRBV18 with TRBJ2-1; tentatively, D is TRBD1 (5 bases). Germline CDR1 KGHSH, CDR2 LQKENI. The CDR3 consists of 13 residues. Trimming took off 3 bases at V and 5 bases at J, with 8 bases between the two ends. The CDR3 DNA reads as TGTGCCAGCTCACCTAACAGGAACAATGAGCAGTTCTTC. Encoded protein: CASSPNRNNEQFF. Combining the CDR3 with reference TRBV18 and TRBJ2-1 gives the whole variable domain NAGVMQNPRHLVRRRGQEARLRCSPMKGHSHVYWYRQLPEEGLKFMVYLQKENIIDESGMPKERFSAEFPKEGPSILRIQQVVRGDSAAYFCASSPNRNNEQFFGPGTRLTVL.

The chain links TRBV4-3 to TRBJ2-7; 11 bases are shared with TRBD1. Germline-derived CDR1 and CDR2 are LGHNA and YSLEER. The CDR3 has 15 residues. The V and J ends lost 1 base and 2 bases, in that order; junction bases with no gene match: 1. The CDR3 spells CASSQGGQGAYEQYF. CDR3 bases: TGCGCCAGCAGCCAAGGGGGACAGGGGGCCTACGAGCAGTACTTC.

The chain recombines TRBV29-1 with TRBJ1-2; D call uncertain. Germline lookup yields CDR1 SQVTM and CDR2 ANQGSEA. The CDR3 spans 13 residues. With 7 bases removed from V and 3 bases from J, the gap between germline ends came to 15 bases. CDR3 bases: TGCAGCGGGCAGGTTTCTTGGGACTATGGCTACACCTTC. Protein sequence: CSGQVSWDYGYTF.

The rearrangement uses TRBV6-6 and TRBJ2-3, with 7 bases that match TRBD2. The CDR3 has 14 residues. Germline CDR1 MNHNY, CDR2 SVGAGI (reference sequence). V lost 4 bases and J lost 4; bases outside the gene matches: 5. The CDR3 spells CASSSLAAADTQYF. The CDR3, as DNA: TGTGCCAGCAGTTCCCTAGCGGCAGCAGATACGCAGTATTTT.

This clone appeared once. The J gene is TRBJ1-2, the V gene TRBV12-5, with D perhaps TRBD1 (5 bases). The germline V gene encodes CDR1 LGHNT and CDR2 FRNRAP. V was pared by 2 bases and J by 8 bases, with 9 bases between. There are 12 residues in the CDR3. CDR3 nucleotide sequence: TGTGCTAGTGGTTTGAGCGACAGAGGCTACACCTTC. It specifies CASGLSDRGYTF.